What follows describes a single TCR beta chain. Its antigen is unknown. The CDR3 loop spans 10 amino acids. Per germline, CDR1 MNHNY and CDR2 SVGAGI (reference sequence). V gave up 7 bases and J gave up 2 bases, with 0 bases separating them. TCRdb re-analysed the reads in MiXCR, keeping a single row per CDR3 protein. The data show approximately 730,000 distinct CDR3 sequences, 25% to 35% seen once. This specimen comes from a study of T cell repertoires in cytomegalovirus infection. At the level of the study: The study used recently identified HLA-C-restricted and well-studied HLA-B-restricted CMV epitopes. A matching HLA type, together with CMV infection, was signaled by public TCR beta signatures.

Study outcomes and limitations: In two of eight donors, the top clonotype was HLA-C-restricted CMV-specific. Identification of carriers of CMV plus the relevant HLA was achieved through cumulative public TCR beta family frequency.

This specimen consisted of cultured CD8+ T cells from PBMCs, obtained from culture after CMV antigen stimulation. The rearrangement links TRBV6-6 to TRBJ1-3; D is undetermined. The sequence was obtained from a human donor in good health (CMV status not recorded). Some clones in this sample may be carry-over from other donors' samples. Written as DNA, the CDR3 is TGTGCCAGCACTGGAAACACCATATATTTT. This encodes CASTGNTIYF.